The 28 T cell receptor beta chains reported below all come from one sample, sequenced in a study of shared clonotypes between healthy human individuals. Assay used: immunoSEQ multiplex PCR; TCRdb lists only in-frame clones, some missing. The sample carries around 940,000 clones, 76% recorded once. Input material: memory CD4+ T cells sorted from blood. Subset reported: CD45RA-negative fraction. All receptors come from a man younger than 30 in good health.

The chain joins TRBV6-5 to TRBJ2-4, with D perhaps matching TRBD2 (6 bases). V gave up 0 bases and J gave up 6 bases, with 15 bases separating them. The CDR3 is 16 residues long. CDR1 is MNHEY, CDR2 SVGAGI, per germline. The CDR3 is CASSYSIWEEGNIQYF. DNA of the CDR3: TGTGCCAGCAGTTACTCGATATGGGAGGAGGGAAACATTCAGTACTTC.

This CDR3 reads CASSENRPTLGYGYTF. As DNA, the CDR3 is TGTGCCAGCAGTGAAAATCGACCGACGTTAGGTTATGGCTACACCTTC. The chain joins TRBV25-1 to TRBJ1-2; no firm D call. Per the germline V gene, CDR1 is MGHDK and CDR2 is SYGVNS. The CDR3 sequence is 16 residues long. The germline V and J ends were trimmed by 2 bases and 5 bases, with 18 bases remaining between them.

V gene TRBV21-1 combines with J gene TRBJ1-6; the table's D call, TRBD1, was not checked against the DNA. TRBV21-1 is recorded as a pseudogene. This CDR3 comprises 16 residues. As DNA, the CDR3 is TGTGCCAGCAGCAAAGTCCAGACAGGTTTTAATTCACCCCTCCACTTT. This sequence encodes CASSKVQTGFNSPLHF.

The chain recombines TRBV1 with TRBJ2-1; TRBD1, the table's D call, lacks a check against the DNA. TRBV1 is tagged as a pseudogene. CDR3 length equals 16 residues. CDR3 coding DNA: TGCACCAGCAGCCCGAGCGGGACAGGGTATTCCAATGAGCAGTTCTTC. This translates into CTSSPSGTGYSNEQFF.

V is TRBV7-9 and J is TRBJ2-5; 12 nucleotides match TRBD1. V trimming: 0 bases; J trimming: 6 bases; junction bases outside the gene matches: 8. CDR1 and CDR2 from the germline V gene are SEHNR and FQNEAQ (reference sequence). This CDR3 has 17 residues. As DNA, the CDR3 is TGTGCCAGCAGCTTAGCCCCGGGACAGGGGGCCCCCAAGACCCAGTACTTC. It yields the protein CASSLAPGQGAPKTQYF.

This chain connects TRBV7-2 to TRBJ2-7, with D perhaps TRBD2 (5 bases). The germline V gene encodes CDR1 SGHTA and CDR2 FQGNSA. The CDR3 loop spans 14 amino acids. V lost 2 bases and J lost 2, with 10 bases in between. The chain's CDR3 is CASSLTLRAYEQYF. CDR3 sequence (DNA): TGTGCCAGCAGCTTAACCTTGAGGGCCTACGAGCAGTACTTC.

This chain connects TRBV2 to TRBJ2-7; D not certain. Looked up from germline, CDR1 is SNHLY and CDR2 is FYNNEI. V gave up 3 bases and J gave up 6 bases, with 6 bases separating them. This CDR3 spans 11 amino acids. The CDR3: CASSDYGEQYF. The CDR3 DNA follows: TGTGCCAGCAGTGATTACGGCGAGCAGTACTTC.

The chain uses TRBV5-1 and TRBJ1-1; 9 nucleotides line up with TRBD1. The junction had 3 bases not matched to a gene; V was cut back by 5 bases and J by 1 base. Germline V gene lookup returns CDR1 SGHRS and CDR2 YFSETQ. The CDR3 is made up of 14 amino acids. The CDR3: CASRSTGGNTEAFF. In DNA, the CDR3 is TGCGCCAGCAGGTCGACAGGGGGGAACACTGAAGCTTTCTTT.

The V call is TRBV11-2, the J call TRBJ2-7; D may be TRBD1 (5 bases). The V gene's germline CDR1 is SGHAT and CDR2 FQNNGV. There are 16 residues in the CDR3. The V and J ends lost 0 bases and 3 bases respectively, with 15 bases between them. The CDR3 sequence: CASSLDQGAVLYEQYF. As DNA, the CDR3 is TGTGCCAGCAGCTTAGATCAAGGGGCCGTACTCTACGAGCAGTACTTC.

This clone has a single count. V gene TRBV5-1 combines with J gene TRBJ1-1, with 9 bases matching TRBD1. The V segment lost 5 bases and the J segment 6 bases; nucleotides outside the gene matches: 8. The germline V gene encodes CDR1 SGHRS and CDR2 YFSETQ. The CDR3 is made up of 14 amino acids. CDR3 sequence: CASRPGQGGAEAFF. The CDR3 DNA reads as TGCGCCAGCAGACCGGGACAGGGTGGCGCTGAAGCTTTCTTT.

This clone showed up just a few times. The CDR3: CASSSTGGHTIYF. The CDR3 DNA follows: TGCGCCAGCAGCTCAACAGGGGGCCACACCATATATTTT. The chain couples TRBV5-1 to TRBJ1-3; TRBD1 agrees at 9 bases. The CDR3 totals 13 residues. V lost 3 bases, J lost 8 bases, and 3 bases stayed unmatched. CDR1 and CDR2 (germline): SGHRS, YFSETQ. The full variable domain, in which reference TRBV5-1 and TRBJ1-3 provide the parts outside the CDR3, is KAGVTQTPRYLIKTRGQQVTLSCSPISGHRSVSWYQQTPGQGLQFLFEYFSETQRNKGNFPGRFSGRQFSNSRSEMNVSTLELGDSALYLCASSSTGGHTIYFGEGSWLTVV.

V and J are TRBV11-1 and TRBJ2-5, with D perhaps TRBD1 (7 bases). Germline loops: CDR1 SGHAT, CDR2 FQDESV (reference sequence). The V end was cut by 3 bases, the J end by 7 bases, with 12 bases between. The CDR3 contains 13 residues. CDR3 bases: TGTGCCAGCAGCTTCAGACAGGGAGGGACCCAGTACTTC. It specifies CASSFRQGGTQYF.

The chain carries TRBV18 and TRBJ2-7, with 12 bases aligning to TRBD1. CDR1 and CDR2 (germline): KGHSH, LQKENI. The V segment lost 3 bases and the J segment 6 bases; nucleotides outside the gene matches: 9. This CDR3 is 16 amino acids long. This chain's CDR3 is CASSPLTGTGGFEQYF. DNA of the CDR3: TGTGCCAGCTCACCCCTGACCGGGACAGGGGGCTTCGAGCAGTACTTC.

The rearrangement uses TRBV5-1 and TRBJ2-3; TRBD2 is a possible D gene (5 bases). The germline gives CDR1 SGHRS, CDR2 YFSETQ. The V and J ends lost 0 bases and 6 bases respectively, with 20 bases between them. The CDR3 is 17 residues long. Here the CDR3 DNA reads TGCGCCAGCAGCTTGGCCGCAGGACTCTCCTCCCCGGATACGCAGTATTTT. This encodes CASSLAAGLSSPDTQYF. Looking up the rest from reference TRBV5-1 and TRBJ2-3 gives the full variable domain: KAGVTQTPRYLIKTRGQQVTLSCSPISGHRSVSWYQQTPGQGLQFLFEYFSETQRNKGNFPGRFSGRQFSNSRSEMNVSTLELGDSALYLCASSLAAGLSSPDTQYFGPGTRLTVL.

This chain uses TRBV5-1 with TRBJ2-1; D gene ambiguous. The CDR3 is 12 amino acids. Germline CDR1 is SGHRS and CDR2 is YFSETQ. The ends were cut back, 0 bases at V and 14 bases at J, with 12 bases in the middle. The CDR3 nucleotides read TGCGCCAGCAGCTTGGTGGGCCTGATGAAGTTCTTC. It yields the protein CASSLVGLMKFF.

The rearrangement joins TRBV29-1 to TRBJ1-4; 7 bases fit TRBD1. This CDR3 has 18 residues. The V segment lost 0 bases and the J segment 2 bases; nucleotides outside the gene matches: 12. Germline CDR1 reads SQVTM; CDR2 reads ANQGSEA. DNA of the CDR3: TGCAGCGTTGAAGACCCCCACAACGACAGGGCGACTAATGAAAAACTGTTTTTT. Amino acid sequence: CSVEDPHNDRATNEKLFF.

J is TRBJ1-1 and V is TRBV7-9; 11 bases are a match to TRBD1. Germline V gene lookup returns CDR1 SEHNR and CDR2 FQNEAQ (reference sequence). V shed 4 bases, J shed 1 base, and the junction held 2 bases outside the gene matches. CDR3 size: 15 residues. CDR3 in amino acids: CASSSGQGANTEAFF. The CDR3 region has the DNA TGTGCCAGCAGCTCCGGACAGGGGGCGAACACTGAAGCTTTCTTT.

V gene TRBV19 combines with J gene TRBJ1-1; possible D gene TRBD1, 5 bases. Germline lookup yields CDR1 LNHDA and CDR2 SQIVND (reference sequence). The length of the CDR3 is 14 residues. V gave up 4 bases and J gave up 2 bases, with 11 bases separating them. The CDR3 nucleotides read TGTGCCAGTAGTAAATCTGGGGGAAACACTGAAGCTTTCTTT. It yields the protein CASSKSGGNTEAFF.

The rearrangement uses TRBV7-2 and TRBJ2-7; D is undetermined. The CDR3 spans 13 residues. V was shortened by 5 bases and J by 3 bases, with 11 bases between the two germline ends. Germline CDR1 and CDR2: SGHTA and FQGNSA. CDR3 nucleotides: TGTGCCAGCAGCCCCCCCTCGAACTACGAGCAGTACTTC. Translated, it gives CASSPPSNYEQYF.

This chain links TRBV15 with TRBJ1-2, with 7 bases aligning to TRBD1. V trimming: 0 bases; J trimming: 8 bases; junction bases outside the gene matches: 3. Germline V gene lookup returns CDR1 LNHNV and CDR2 YYDKDF (reference sequence). The CDR3 covers 13 residues. The CDR3 DNA reads as TGTGCCACCAGCAGAGAGGACAGGAGGGGCTACACCTTC. It specifies CATSREDRRGYTF.

This clone was observed once. The chain couples TRBV5-8 to TRBJ2-5; 10 bases fit TRBD1. Germline CDR1 and CDR2: SGHTS and YDEGEE. J was trimmed by 4 bases and V by 4 bases; bases with no gene match: 10. The CDR3 consists of 16 residues. The CDR3 DNA is TGTGCCAGCAGCCGGGACCGGGACAGGGGTCCAGAGACCCAGTACTTC. The encoded protein is CASSRDRDRGPETQYF. The full variable domain, its missing parts supplied by reference TRBV5-8 and TRBJ2-5, is EAGVTQSPTHLIKTRGQQATLRCSPISGHTSVYWYQQALGLGLQFLLWYDEGEERNRGNFPPRFSGRQFPNYSSELNVNALELEDSALYLCASSRDRDRGPETQYFGPGTRLLVL.

The rearrangement joins TRBV7-2 to TRBJ1-6; D not certain. Germline CDR1 and CDR2: SGHTA and FQGNSA. Trimming shortened V by 2 bases and J by 10 bases, and 9 bases separated the two germline ends. The length of the CDR3 is 13 residues. In DNA, the CDR3 is TGTGCCAGCAGCTTAAGGGAGGAATCACCCCTCCACTTT. Translation gives CASSLREESPLHF.

Worth noting for this clone: Different DNA sequences within this sample yield the same CDR3. The J gene is TRBJ1-1, the V gene TRBV7-9; tentative D call: TRBD1 (5 bases). The germline V gene encodes CDR1 SEHNR and CDR2 FQNEAQ (reference sequence). The V gene lost 2 bases and the J gene lost 2 bases, with 15 bases spanning the gap. The CDR3 spans 16 residues. The CDR3 sequence: CASSLKSAGRNTEAFF. As DNA, the CDR3 is TGTGCCAGCAGCTTAAAATCGGCAGGGAGAAACACTGAAGCTTTCTTT.

The chain has TRBV18 and TRBJ1-3; the D is unclear. The V and J ends lost 5 bases and 1 base respectively, with 9 bases between them. Germline CDR1 KGHSH, CDR2 LQKENI. This CDR3 spans 14 amino acids. CDR3 amino acids: CASSVGESGNTIYF. DNA for the CDR3: TGTGCCAGCTCAGTGGGAGAGTCTGGAAACACCATATATTTT.

The genes are TRBV11-2 and TRBJ2-1; the match to TRBD2 covers 10 bases. This CDR3 spans 16 amino acids. V was pared by 5 bases and J by 3 bases, with 7 bases of the junction left unmatched. Looked up from germline, CDR1 is SGHAT and CDR2 is FQNNGV. The CDR3, as DNA: TGTGCCAGCAGCCCCCGACTAGCGGGCCTCTACAATGAGCAGTTCTTC. Protein product: CASSPRLAGLYNEQFF. Supplemented by reference TRBV11-2 and TRBJ2-1, the full variable domain reads EAGVAQSPRYKIIEKRQSVAFWCNPISGHATLYWYQQILGQGPKLLIQFQNNGVVDDSQLPKDRFSAERLKGVDSTLKIQPAKLEDSAVYLCASSPRLAGLYNEQFFGPGTRLTVL.

This chain joins TRBV7-9 and TRBJ1-1; D is undetermined. The V gene's germline CDR1 is SEHNR and CDR2 FQNEAQ (reference sequence). The CDR3 spans 14 residues. V was cut by 5 bases and J by 0 bases, with 10 bases left in between. In nucleotides, the CDR3 is TGTGCCAGCAGCCAAACCCCCTTGAACACTGAAGCTTTCTTT. It translates to CASSQTPLNTEAFF.

This clone was observed a few times. The chain joins TRBV27 to TRBJ2-1; D tentatively reads TRBD1 or TRBD2 (5 bases each). Trimming took 6 bases from V and 8 from J, leaving 23 bases between them. CDR1 is MNHEY, CDR2 SMNVEV, per germline (reference sequence). There are 16 residues in the CDR3. This CDR3 is CASSLKRTHLGDEQFF. The CDR3 DNA follows: TGTGCCAGCAGCCTGAAGAGGACCCACTTGGGGGATGAGCAGTTCTTC.

This chain links TRBV5-1 with TRBJ2-2; TRBD2 might be the D (5 bases). The CDR3 length is 15 residues. V was trimmed by 3 bases and J by 2 bases, leaving 11 bases between them. Germline CDR1 SGHRS, CDR2 YFSETQ. Here the CDR3 DNA reads TGCGCCAGCAGCTGGAGCGGTATTAACACCGGGGAGCTGTTTTTT. Its translation: CASSWSGINTGELFF. Combining the CDR3 with reference TRBV5-1 and TRBJ2-2 gives the whole variable domain KAGVTQTPRYLIKTRGQQVTLSCSPISGHRSVSWYQQTPGQGLQFLFEYFSETQRNKGNFPGRFSGRQFSNSRSEMNVSTLELGDSALYLCASSWSGINTGELFFGEGSRLTVL.